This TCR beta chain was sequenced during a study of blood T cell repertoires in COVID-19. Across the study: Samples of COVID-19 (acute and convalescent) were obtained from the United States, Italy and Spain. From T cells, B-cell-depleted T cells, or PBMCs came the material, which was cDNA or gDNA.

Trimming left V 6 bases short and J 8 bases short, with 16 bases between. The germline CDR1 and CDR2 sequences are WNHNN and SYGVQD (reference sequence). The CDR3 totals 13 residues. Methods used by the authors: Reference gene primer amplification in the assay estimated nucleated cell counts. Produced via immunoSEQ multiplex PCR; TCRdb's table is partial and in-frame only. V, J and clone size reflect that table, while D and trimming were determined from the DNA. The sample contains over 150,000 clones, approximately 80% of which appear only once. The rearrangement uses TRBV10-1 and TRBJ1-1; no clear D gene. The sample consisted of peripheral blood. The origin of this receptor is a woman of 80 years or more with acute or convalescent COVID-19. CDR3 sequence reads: CASSFSDKREAFF. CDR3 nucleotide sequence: TGCGCCAGCAGCTTCAGTGACAAAAGGGAAGCTTTCTTT.